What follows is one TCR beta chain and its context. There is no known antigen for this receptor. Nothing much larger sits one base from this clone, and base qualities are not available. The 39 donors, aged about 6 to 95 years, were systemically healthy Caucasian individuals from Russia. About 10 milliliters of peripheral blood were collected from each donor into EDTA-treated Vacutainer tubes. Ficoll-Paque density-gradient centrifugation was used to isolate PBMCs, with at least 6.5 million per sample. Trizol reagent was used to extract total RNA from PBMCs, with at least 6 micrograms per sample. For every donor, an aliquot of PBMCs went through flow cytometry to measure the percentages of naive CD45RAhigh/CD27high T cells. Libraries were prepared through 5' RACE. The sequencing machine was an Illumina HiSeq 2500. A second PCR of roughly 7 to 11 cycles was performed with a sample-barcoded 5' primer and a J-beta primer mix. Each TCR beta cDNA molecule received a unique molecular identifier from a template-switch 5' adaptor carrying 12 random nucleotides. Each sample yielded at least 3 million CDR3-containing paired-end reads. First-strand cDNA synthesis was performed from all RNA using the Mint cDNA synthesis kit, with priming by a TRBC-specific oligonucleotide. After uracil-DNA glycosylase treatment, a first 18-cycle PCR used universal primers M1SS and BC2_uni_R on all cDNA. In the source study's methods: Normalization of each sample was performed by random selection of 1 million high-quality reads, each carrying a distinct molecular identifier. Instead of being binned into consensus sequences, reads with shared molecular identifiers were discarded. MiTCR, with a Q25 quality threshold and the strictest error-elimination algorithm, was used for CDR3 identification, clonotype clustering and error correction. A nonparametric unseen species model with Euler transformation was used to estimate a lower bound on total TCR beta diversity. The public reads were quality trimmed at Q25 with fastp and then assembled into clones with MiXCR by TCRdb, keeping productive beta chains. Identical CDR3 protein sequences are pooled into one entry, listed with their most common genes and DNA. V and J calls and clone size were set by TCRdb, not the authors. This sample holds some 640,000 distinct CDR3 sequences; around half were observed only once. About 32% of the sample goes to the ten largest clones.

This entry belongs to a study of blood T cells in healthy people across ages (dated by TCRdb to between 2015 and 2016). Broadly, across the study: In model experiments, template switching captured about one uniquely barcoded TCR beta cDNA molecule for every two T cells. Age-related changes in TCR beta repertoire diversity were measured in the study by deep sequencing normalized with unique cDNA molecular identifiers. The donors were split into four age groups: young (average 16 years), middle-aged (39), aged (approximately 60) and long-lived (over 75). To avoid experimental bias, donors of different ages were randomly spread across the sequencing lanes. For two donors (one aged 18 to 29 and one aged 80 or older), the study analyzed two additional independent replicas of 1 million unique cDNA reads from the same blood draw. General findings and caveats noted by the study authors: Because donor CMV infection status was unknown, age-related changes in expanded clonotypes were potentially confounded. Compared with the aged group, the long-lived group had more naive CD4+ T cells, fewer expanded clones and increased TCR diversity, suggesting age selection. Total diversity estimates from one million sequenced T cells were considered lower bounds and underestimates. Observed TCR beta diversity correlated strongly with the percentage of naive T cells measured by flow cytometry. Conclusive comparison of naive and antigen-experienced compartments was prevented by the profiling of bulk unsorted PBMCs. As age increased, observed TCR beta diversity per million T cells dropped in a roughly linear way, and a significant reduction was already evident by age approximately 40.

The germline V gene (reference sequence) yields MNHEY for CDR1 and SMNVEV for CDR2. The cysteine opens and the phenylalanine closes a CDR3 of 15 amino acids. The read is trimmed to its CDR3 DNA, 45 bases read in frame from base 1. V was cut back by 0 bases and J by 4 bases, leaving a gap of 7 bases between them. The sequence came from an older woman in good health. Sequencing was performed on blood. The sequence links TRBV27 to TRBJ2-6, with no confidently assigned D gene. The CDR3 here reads CASSLSLVGANVLTF. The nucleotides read TGTGCCAGCAGTTTATCCTTAGTGGGGGCCAACGTCCTGACTTTC.